One sample yielded the 16 T cell receptor beta chains listed below, sequenced in a study of CD8 T cells in ankylosing spondylitis (dated by TCRdb to about 2017). For these receptors, no antigen is known. The study at large found these results: A TCR beta motif of about 8 highly homologous amino acid variants appeared characteristic of blood from ankylosing spondylitis patients.

To prepare the library, 5' RACE was applied. Sequencer: Illumina HiSeq 2500. TCRdb itself trimmed the public reads at Q25 with fastp, ran MiXCR and retained productive beta chains. Every CDR3 protein is listed once, alongside the most common genes and DNA of its rows. The sample table holds 390,000 or so distinct CDR3 sequences, of which 20% to 25% were seen once. 15% to 20% of the sample is taken by the ten largest. The material sequenced was blood, either unsorted or a sorted T cell fraction (not recorded which). These TCRs come from a male donor with ankylosing spondylitis.

The genes are TRBV12-3 or TRBV12-4 and TRBJ1-5; tentative D call: TRBD1 (5 bases). The CDR3 has 13 amino acids. The V end lost 5 bases, the J end lost 8 bases, and 13 bases lay between the germline ends. The CDR3 DNA follows: TGTGCCAGCAGTACACAGGTTATTGAGCCCCAGCATTTT. This sequence encodes CASSTQVIEPQHF.

The chain links TRBV4-2 to TRBJ2-1, with D perhaps matching TRBD2 (6 bases). The CDR3 runs to 15 residues. V dropped 6 bases and J dropped 2 bases, with 14 bases sitting between them. Per the germline V gene, CDR1 is LGHNA and CDR2 is YNFKEQ. DNA for the CDR3: TGTGCCAGCAGACATAGCGGTAACGCCTACAATGAGCAGTTCTTC. Amino acids: CASRHSGNAYNEQFF.

This clonotype has at least ten counts. V gene TRBV27 combines with J gene TRBJ2-1, with 11 bases matching TRBD2. J gave up 4 bases and V 8 bases, and 4 bases lay outside the gene matches. CDR1 and CDR2 (germline): MNHEY, SMNVEV (reference sequence). This CDR3 region has 14 residues. CDR3 nucleotide sequence: TGTGCCAGCGCCAGACTAGCGGGATACAATGAGCAGTTCTTC. Translated, it gives CASARLAGYNEQFF.

This clonotype occurred many times. V gene TRBV11-1 combines with J gene TRBJ2-7, with 7 bases matching TRBD2. The length of the CDR3 is 21 residues. After removal of 5 bases from V and 2 bases from J, the junction contained 27 bases not matched to a gene. Germline CDR1 and CDR2: SGHAT and FQDESV (reference sequence). The CDR3 protein is CASSNILGYGTTLLTPYEQYF. The CDR3 bases are TGTGCCAGCAGCAATATCCTGGGGTATGGGACTACCTTACTTACGCCCTACGAGCAGTACTTC. Looking up the rest from reference TRBV11-1 and TRBJ2-7 gives the full variable domain: EAEVAQSPRYKITEKSQAVAFWCDPISGHATLYWYRQILGQGPELLVQFQDESVVDDSQLPKDRFSAERLKGVDSTLKIQPAELGDSAMYLCASSNILGYGTTLLTPYEQYFGPGTRLTVT.

Only a few counts were recorded for this clonotype. The chain carries TRBV24-1 and TRBJ2-3; D remains ambiguous. The V and J ends lost 4 bases and 4 bases respectively, with 8 bases between them. This CDR3 is built from 13 residues. CDR1 is KGHDR, CDR2 SFDVKD, per germline. The CDR3 nucleotides are TGTGCCACCAGTGACGCCTGGGCAGATACGCAGTATTTT. Translating gives CATSDAWADTQYF.

The table lists this clonotype with a few counts. The chain joins TRBV5-1 to TRBJ2-2, with D maybe TRBD1 (5 bases). Germline CDR1 is SGHRS and CDR2 is YFSETQ. The CDR3 spans 17 residues. V was shortened by 0 bases and J by 0 bases, with 12 bases between the two germline ends. The CDR3, as DNA: TGCGCCAGCAGCTTGGGTGGTGGACATTCGAACACCGGGGAGCTGTTTTTT. Protein product: CASSLGGGHSNTGELFF.

This clonotype was detected a few times. This chain connects TRBV18 to TRBJ2-3; no clear D. V lost 1 base and J 4 bases, leaving 24 bases between the germline ends. The length of the CDR3 is 19 residues. Per the germline V gene, CDR1 is KGHSH and CDR2 is LQKENI. The CDR3 bases are TGTGCCAGCTCACCACTGTCAACCTTTAGCCGGATTCAGGCAGATACGCAGTATTTT. It is translated as CASSPLSTFSRIQADTQYF.

This clonotype was picked up a small number of times. The chain recombines TRBV5-1 with TRBJ1-4; the match to TRBD1 covers 8 bases. V trimming: 2 bases; J trimming: 7 bases; junction bases outside the gene matches: 4. CDR3 length equals 14 residues. In germline, CDR1 is SGHRS, CDR2 YFSETQ. The CDR3 sequence is CASSLQGDFEKLFF. Here the CDR3 DNA reads TGCGCCAGCAGCTTACAGGGGGATTTTGAAAAACTGTTTTTT.

This clonotype has just a few counts. This rearrangement joins TRBV12-3 or TRBV12-4 to TRBJ1-5; 12 bases match TRBD1. V was clipped by 6 bases and J by 5 bases; unmatched bases: 5. The CDR3 extends over 15 amino acids. The CDR3 sequence is CASRPGQGAHQPQHF. The DNA of the CDR3 is TGTGCCAGCAGGCCGGGACAGGGGGCCCATCAGCCCCAGCATTTT.

The rearrangement links TRBV2 to TRBJ2-7, with D perhaps matching TRBD1 (5 bases). Germline CDR1 SNHLY, CDR2 FYNNEI. The V end lost 3 bases, the J end lost 7 bases, and 16 bases lay between the germline ends. There are 14 residues in the CDR3. Here the CDR3 reads CASSDFRQQGEQYF. The CDR3 DNA is TGTGCCAGCAGTGACTTTCGACAGCAGGGAGAGCAGTACTTC.

This clonotype was picked up a small number of times. The chain employs TRBV7-2 and TRBJ2-7; TRBD1 is a possible D gene (6 bases). Trimming left V 4 bases short and J 3 bases short, with 13 bases between. The CDR3 spans 14 residues. The germline CDR1 and CDR2 sequences are SGHTA and FQGNSA. CDR3 sequence (DNA): TGTGCCAGCAGCTCGGGACATCGGGACTACGAGCAGTACTTC. Translated: CASSSGHRDYEQYF.

The chain uses TRBV10-3 and TRBJ2-7; the D gene could be TRBD1 or TRBD2 (7 bases each). This CDR3 region has 15 residues. The V gene lost 2 bases and the J gene lost 5 bases, with 16 bases spanning the gap. The germline V gene has CDR1 ENHRY and CDR2 SYGVKD. This CDR3 reads CAISEPGGGLDEQYF. The DNA of the CDR3 is TGTGCCATCAGTGAGCCAGGGGGGGGGCTGGACGAGCAGTACTTC.

The rearrangement links TRBV7-2 to TRBJ1-1; possible D gene TRBD1, 6 bases. The V gene's germline CDR1 is SGHTA and CDR2 FQGNSA. The V and J ends lost 1 base and 5 bases respectively, with 11 bases between them. CDR3 length: 14 amino acids. In DNA, the CDR3 is TGTGCCAGCAGCTTAGTGCCAGGGGCGACTGAAGCTTTCTTT. It specifies CASSLVPGATEAFF.

This clonotype was seen more than once but under ten times. The CDR3 DNA reads as TGTGCCATCAGTGACGAAAGGGGTTATAGCAATCAGCCCCAGCATTTT. It codes for CAISDERGYSNQPQHF. The chain is built from TRBV10-3 and TRBJ1-5; TRBD1 is a possible D gene (5 bases). V lost 3 bases and J 0 bases, leaving 12 bases between the germline ends. This CDR3 comprises 16 residues. CDR1 is ENHRY, CDR2 SYGVKD, per germline.

The table lists this clonotype with a few counts. The rearrangement uses TRBV10-1 and TRBJ1-6; no reliable D call. Germline V gives CDR1 WNHNN, CDR2 SYGVQD (reference sequence). The CDR3 consists of 14 residues. Trimming took off 6 bases at V and 13 bases at J, with 19 bases between the two ends. The CDR3: CASRTRDDLCPLHF. The CDR3, as DNA: TGCGCCAGCAGGACACGAGACGACCTATGTCCCCTCCACTTT.

In its sample, this clonotype was seen a few times. In DNA, the CDR3 is TGCGCCAGCAGCTTGGCCTTGGATCGAGAGACCCAGTACTTC. This translates into CASSLALDRETQYF. The V gene is TRBV5-1, the J gene TRBJ2-5; no clear D. The CDR3 totals 14 residues. Germline CDR1 SGHRS, CDR2 YFSETQ. V gave up 0 bases and J gave up 4 bases, with 10 bases separating them. Variable domain in full (rest from reference TRBV5-1 and TRBJ2-5): KAGVTQTPRYLIKTRGQQVTLSCSPISGHRSVSWYQQTPGQGLQFLFEYFSETQRNKGNFPGRFSGRQFSNSRSEMNVSTLELGDSALYLCASSLALDRETQYFGPGTRLLVL.